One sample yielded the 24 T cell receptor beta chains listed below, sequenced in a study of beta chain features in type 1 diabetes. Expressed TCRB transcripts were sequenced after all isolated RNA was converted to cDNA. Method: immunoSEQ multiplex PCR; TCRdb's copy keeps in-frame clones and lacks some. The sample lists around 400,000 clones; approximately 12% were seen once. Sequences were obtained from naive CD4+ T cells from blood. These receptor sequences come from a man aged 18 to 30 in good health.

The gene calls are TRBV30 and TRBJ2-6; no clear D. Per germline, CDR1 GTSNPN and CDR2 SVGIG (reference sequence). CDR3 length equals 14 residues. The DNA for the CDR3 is TGTGTCACGTCCCAGGTTCCTGGGGCCAACGTCCTGACTTTC. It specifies CVTSQVPGANVLTF.

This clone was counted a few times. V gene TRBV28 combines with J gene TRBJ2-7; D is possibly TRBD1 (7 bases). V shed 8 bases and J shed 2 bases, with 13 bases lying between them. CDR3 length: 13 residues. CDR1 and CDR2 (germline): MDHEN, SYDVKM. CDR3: CASGGTDAYEQYF. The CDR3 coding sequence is TGTGCCAGCGGGGGGACAGATGCCTACGAGCAGTACTTC.

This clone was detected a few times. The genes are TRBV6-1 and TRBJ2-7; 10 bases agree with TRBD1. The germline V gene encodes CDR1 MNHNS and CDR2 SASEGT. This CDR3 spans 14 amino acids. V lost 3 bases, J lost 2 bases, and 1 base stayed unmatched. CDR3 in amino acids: CASSEDRGAYEQYF. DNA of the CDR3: TGTGCCAGCAGTGAGGACAGGGGGGCCTACGAGCAGTACTTC.

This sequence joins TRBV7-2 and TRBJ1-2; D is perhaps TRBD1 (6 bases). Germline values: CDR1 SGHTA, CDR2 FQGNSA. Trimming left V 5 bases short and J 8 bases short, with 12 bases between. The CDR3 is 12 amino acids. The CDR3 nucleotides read TGTGCCAGCAGCCTACCAGGGGTCGGCTACACCTTC. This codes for CASSLPGVGYTF.

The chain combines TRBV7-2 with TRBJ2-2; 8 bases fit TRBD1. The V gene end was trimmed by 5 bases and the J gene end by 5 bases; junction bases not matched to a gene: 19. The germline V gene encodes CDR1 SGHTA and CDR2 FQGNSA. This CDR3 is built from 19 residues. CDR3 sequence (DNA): TGTGCCAGCAGCCGAGGACAGGGTGGTGGTGGCCGAGCTACCGGGGAGCTGTTTTTT. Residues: CASSRGQGGGGRATGELFF.

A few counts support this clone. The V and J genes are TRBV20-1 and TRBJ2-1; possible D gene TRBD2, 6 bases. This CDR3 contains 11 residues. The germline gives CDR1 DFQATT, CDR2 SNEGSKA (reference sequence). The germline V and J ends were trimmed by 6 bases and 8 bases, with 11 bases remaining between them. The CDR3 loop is CSASGYDEQFF. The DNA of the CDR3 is TGCAGTGCCAGCGGGTACGATGAGCAGTTCTTC.

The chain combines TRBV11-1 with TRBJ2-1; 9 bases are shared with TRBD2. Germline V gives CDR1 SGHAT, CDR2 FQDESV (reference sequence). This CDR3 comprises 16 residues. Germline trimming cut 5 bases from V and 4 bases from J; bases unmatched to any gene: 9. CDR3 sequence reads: CASSPFGREGYNEQFF. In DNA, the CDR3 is TGTGCCAGCAGCCCGTTCGGGCGGGAGGGTTACAATGAGCAGTTCTTC. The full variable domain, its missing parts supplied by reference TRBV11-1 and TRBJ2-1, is EAEVAQSPRYKITEKSQAVAFWCDPISGHATLYWYRQILGQGPELLVQFQDESVVDDSQLPKDRFSAERLKGVDSTLKIQPAELGDSAMYLCASSPFGREGYNEQFFGPGTRLTVL.

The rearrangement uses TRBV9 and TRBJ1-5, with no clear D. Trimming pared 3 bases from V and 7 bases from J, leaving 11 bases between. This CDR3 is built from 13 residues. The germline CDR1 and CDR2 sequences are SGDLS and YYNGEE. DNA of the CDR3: TGTGCCAGCAGCGCAGACCTGGGCCAGCCCCAGCATTTT. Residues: CASSADLGQPQHF. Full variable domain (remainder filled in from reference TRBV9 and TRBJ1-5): DSGVTQTPKHLITATGQRVTLRCSPRSGDLSVYWYQQSLDQGLQFLIQYYNGEERAKGNILERFSAQQFPDLHSELNLSSLELGDSALYFCASSADLGQPQHFGDGTRLSIL.

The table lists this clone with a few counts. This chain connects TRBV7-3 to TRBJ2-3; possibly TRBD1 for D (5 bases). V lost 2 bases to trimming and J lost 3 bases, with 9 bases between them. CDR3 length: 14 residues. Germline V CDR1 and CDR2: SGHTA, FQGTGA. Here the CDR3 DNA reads TGTGCCAGCAGCTTAGGGCAGGGAACAGATACGCAGTATTTT. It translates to CASSLGQGTDTQYF.

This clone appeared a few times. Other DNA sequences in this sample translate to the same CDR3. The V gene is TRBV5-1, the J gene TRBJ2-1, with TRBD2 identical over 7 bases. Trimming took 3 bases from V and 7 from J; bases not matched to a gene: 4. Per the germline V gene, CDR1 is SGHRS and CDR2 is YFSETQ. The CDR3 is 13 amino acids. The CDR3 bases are TGCGCCAGCAGCTCCGGGCGGGGGAATGAGCAGTTCTTC. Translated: CASSSGRGNEQFF.

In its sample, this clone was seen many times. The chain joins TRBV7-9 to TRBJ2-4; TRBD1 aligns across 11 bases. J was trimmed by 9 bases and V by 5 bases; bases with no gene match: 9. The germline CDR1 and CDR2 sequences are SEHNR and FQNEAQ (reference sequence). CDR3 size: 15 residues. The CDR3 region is CASSLTPGTGGIQYF. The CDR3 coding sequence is TGTGCCAGCAGCCTGACACCGGGGACAGGGGGCATTCAGTACTTC.

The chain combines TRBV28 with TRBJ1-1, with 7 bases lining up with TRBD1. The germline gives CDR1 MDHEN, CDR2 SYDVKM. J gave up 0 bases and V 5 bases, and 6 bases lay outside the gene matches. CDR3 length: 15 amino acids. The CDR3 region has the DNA TGTGCCAGCAGTCAACCGACAGGGTTGAACACTGAAGCTTTCTTT. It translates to CASSQPTGLNTEAFF.

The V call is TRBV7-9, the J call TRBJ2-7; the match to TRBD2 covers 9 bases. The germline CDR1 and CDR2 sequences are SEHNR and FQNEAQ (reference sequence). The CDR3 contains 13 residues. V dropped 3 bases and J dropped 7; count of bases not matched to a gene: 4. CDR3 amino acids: CASSFSGSGEQYF. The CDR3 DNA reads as TGTGCCAGCAGCTTTAGCGGGAGTGGTGAGCAGTACTTC.

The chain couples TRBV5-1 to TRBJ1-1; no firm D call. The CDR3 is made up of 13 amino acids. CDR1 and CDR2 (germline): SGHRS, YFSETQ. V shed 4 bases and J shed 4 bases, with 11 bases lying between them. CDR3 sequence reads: CASSESPGTEAFF. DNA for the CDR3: TGCGCCAGCAGCGAATCCCCAGGCACTGAAGCTTTCTTT.

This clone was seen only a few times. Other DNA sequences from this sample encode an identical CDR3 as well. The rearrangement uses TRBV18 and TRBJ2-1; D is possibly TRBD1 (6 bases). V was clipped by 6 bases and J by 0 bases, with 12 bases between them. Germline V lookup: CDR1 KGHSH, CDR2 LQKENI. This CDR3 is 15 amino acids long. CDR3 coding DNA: TGTGCCAGCTCGCCGGACAGAAGCTCCTACAATGAGCAGTTCTTC. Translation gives CASSPDRSSYNEQFF.

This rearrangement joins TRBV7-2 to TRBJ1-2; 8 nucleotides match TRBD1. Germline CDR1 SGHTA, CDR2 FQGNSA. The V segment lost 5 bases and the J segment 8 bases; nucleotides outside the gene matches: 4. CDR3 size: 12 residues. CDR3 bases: TGTGCCAGCAGCCCCTGGACAGGGGGCTACACCTTC. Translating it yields CASSPWTGGYTF.

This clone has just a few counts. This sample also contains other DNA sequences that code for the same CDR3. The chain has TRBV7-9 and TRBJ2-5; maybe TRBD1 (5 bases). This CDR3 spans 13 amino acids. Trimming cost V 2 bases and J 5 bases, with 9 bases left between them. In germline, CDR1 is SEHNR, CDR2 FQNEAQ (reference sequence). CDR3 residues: CASSLLGAETQYF. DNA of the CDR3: TGTGCCAGCAGCTTATTAGGGGCCGAGACCCAGTACTTC.

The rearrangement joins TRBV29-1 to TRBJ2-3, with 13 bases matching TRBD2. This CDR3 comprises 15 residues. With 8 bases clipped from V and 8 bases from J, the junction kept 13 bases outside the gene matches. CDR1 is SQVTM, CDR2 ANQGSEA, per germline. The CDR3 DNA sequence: TGCAGCTCCCTCCGACTAGCGGGAGGTGAGGGTACGCAGTATTTT. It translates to CSSLRLAGGEGTQYF.

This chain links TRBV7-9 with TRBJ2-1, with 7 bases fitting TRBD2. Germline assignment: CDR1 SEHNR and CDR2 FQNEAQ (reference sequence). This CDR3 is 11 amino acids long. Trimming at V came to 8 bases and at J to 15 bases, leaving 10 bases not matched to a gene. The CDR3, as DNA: TGTGCCAGCTTCGCGGGAGTACGAGGGTTCTTC. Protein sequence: CASFAGVRGFF.

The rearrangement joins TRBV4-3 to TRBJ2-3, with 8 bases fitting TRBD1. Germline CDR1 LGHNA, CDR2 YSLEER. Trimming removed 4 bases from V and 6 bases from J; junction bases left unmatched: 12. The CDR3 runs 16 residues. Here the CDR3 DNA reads TGCGCCAGCAGCCCAATCTTAAGGCAGGGGGCTGATACGCAGTATTTT. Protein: CASSPILRQGADTQYF.

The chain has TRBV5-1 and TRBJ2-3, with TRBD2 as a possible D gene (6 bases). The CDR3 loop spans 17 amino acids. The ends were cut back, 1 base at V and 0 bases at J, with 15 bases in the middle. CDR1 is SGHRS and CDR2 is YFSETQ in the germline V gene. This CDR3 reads CASSLRVAGLSTDTQYF. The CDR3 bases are TGCGCCAGCAGCTTGCGAGTTGCGGGACTGAGCACAGATACGCAGTATTTT.

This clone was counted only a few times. For the CDR3, the DNA is TGTGCCAGCAGCTTAGGTCGTATCGGACAGCGCACAGATACGCAGTATTTT. Translation: CASSLGRIGQRTDTQYF. This chain links TRBV7-2 with TRBJ2-3; D may be TRBD1 (6 bases). The CDR3 has 17 residues. Trimming pared 1 base from V and 1 base from J, leaving 15 bases between. Per the germline V gene, CDR1 is SGHTA and CDR2 is FQGNSA.

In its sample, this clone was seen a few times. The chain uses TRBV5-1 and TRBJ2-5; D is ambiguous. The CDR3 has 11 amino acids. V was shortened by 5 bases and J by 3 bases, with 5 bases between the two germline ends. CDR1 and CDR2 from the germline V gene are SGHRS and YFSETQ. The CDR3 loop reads CASRIKETQYF. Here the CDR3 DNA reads TGCGCCAGCAGAATCAAAGAGACCCAGTACTTC.

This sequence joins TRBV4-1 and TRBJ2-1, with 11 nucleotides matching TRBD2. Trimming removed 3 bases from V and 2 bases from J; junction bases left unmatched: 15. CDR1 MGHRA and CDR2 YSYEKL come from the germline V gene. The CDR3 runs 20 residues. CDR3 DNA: TGCGCCAGCAGCCACAGGGTGAAAAATAGCGGGAGGGCCGCCTACAATGAGCAGTTCTTC. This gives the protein CASSHRVKNSGRAAYNEQFF.